This T cell receptor beta chain appears in the sequencing data of a study of blood T cells in healthy people across ages. A second PCR of 7 to 11 cycles used a sample-barcoded 5' primer and a J-beta primer mix. TCRdb re-analysed the 5' RACE reads in MiXCR, keeping a single row per CDR3 protein. The sample records about 1.6 million distinct CDR3 sequences, roughly 30% being singletons. CDR1 and CDR2 (germline): PRHDT, FYEKMQ (reference sequence). The CDR3 has 13 residues. V gave up 5 bases and J gave up 6 bases; unmatched junction bases: 5. This clonotype was seen at least ten times. Its antigen is currently unknown. Overall study findings and caveats: A roughly linear fall in TCR beta diversity per million T cells was seen with increasing age.

The V call is TRBV13, the J call TRBJ2-5; TRBD1 matches at 8 bases. Sample: blood. The origin of this receptor is a woman in her twenties or thirties in good health. This chain's CDR3 is CASSGGQGQTQYF. CDR3 sequence (DNA): TGTGCCAGCAGCGGAGGACAGGGACAGACCCAGTACTTC.